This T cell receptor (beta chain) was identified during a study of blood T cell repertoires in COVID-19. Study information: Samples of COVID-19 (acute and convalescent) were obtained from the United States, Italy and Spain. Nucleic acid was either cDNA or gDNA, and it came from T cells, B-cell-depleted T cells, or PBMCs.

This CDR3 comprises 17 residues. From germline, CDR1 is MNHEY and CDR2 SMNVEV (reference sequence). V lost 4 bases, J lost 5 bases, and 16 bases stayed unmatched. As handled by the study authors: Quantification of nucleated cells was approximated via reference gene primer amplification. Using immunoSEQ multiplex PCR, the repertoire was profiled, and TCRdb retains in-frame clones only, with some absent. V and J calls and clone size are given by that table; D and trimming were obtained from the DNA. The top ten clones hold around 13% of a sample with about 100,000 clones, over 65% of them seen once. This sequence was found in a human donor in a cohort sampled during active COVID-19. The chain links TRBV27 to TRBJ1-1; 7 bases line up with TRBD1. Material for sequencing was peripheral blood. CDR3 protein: CASSSDRTGVTRTEAFF. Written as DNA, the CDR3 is TGTGCCAGCAGTTCCGACAGAACAGGGGTGACGAGAACTGAAGCTTTCTTT.